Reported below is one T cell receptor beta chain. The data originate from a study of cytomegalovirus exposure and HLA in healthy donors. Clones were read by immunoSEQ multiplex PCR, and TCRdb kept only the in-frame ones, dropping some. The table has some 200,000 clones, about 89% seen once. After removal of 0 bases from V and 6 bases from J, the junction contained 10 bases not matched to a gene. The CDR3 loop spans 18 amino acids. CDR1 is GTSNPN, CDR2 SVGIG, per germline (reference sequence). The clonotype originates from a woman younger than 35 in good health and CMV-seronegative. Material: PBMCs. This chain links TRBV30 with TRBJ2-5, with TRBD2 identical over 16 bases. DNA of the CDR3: TGTGCCTGGAGTGTGGGTGGGACTAGCGGGAGGGCCTGGAAGACCCAGTACTTC. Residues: CAWSVGGTSGRAWKTQYF. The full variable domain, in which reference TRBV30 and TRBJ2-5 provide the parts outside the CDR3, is SQTIHQWPATLVQPVGSPLSLECTVEGTSNPNLYWYRQAAGRGLQLLFYSVGIGQISSEVPQNLSASRPQDRQFILSSKKLLLSDSGFYLCAWSVGGTSGRAWKTQYFGPGTRLLVL.